This section outlines one T cell receptor beta chain sequence together with its context. The antigen is undetermined. The data originate from a study of T cell responses to AZD1222 COVID-19 vaccine. Background on the study: Second doses that came at about 4 or about 12 weeks were put together.

Produced via immunoSEQ multiplex PCR; TCRdb's table is partial and in-frame only. The sample includes approximately 60,000 clones, more than 70% of them seen just once. The length of the CDR3 is 17 residues. CDR1 and CDR2 (germline): KGHSH, LQKENI. The germline V and J ends were trimmed by 0 bases and 5 bases, with 19 bases remaining between them. Study-level findings and limits: Scientists sampled the repertoires only once the peak T cell response had passed. At study baseline, merely a handful of AZD1222 recipients were seropositive.

Sample: peripheral blood, taken on day 0 of AZD1222 vaccination. The V gene is TRBV18, the J gene TRBJ1-2, with D possibly being TRBD1 (6 bases). The origin of this receptor is an adult in good health. The CDR3 DNA reads TGTGCCAGCTCACCACCATCTTTTCAGGGGCTTGGGTATGGCTACACCTTC. It yields the protein CASSPPSFQGLGYGYTF.